This T cell receptor (beta chain) was sequenced in a study of shared clonotypes between healthy human individuals. Only in-frame clones appear in the TCRdb table, and some are missing; sequencing was by immunoSEQ multiplex PCR. Of about 960,000 clones listed, about 80% are singletons. V shed 2 bases and J 3 bases; nucleotides not matched to a gene: 8. The V gene's germline CDR1 is SGHAT and CDR2 FQNNGV. This CDR3 spans 17 amino acids. The chain uses TRBV11-2 and TRBJ1-4, with 8 nucleotides matching TRBD1. The TCR was taken from a man aged 18 to 35 in good health. The source material was memory CD4+ T cells sorted from blood. Sample subset: CD45RA-negative fraction. The CDR3: CASSLTRKTGANEKLFF. Written as DNA, the CDR3 is TGTGCCAGCAGCTTAACCCGAAAGACAGGGGCTAATGAAAAACTGTTTTTT. Full variable domain (missing parts from reference TRBV11-2 and TRBJ1-4): EAGVAQSPRYKIIEKRQSVAFWCNPISGHATLYWYQQILGQGPKLLIQFQNNGVVDDSQLPKDRFSAERLKGVDSTLKIQPAKLEDSAVYLCASSLTRKTGANEKLFFGSGTQLSVL.